The 29 T cell receptor beta chains reported below all come from one sample, sequenced in a study of blood T cells in healthy people across ages (dated by TCRdb to between 2014 and 2017). The receptor library was made with 5' RACE. The data were produced on an Illumina HiSeq 2500. The second PCR ran for about 7 to 11 cycles and used a J-beta primer mix along with a sample-barcoded 5' primer. TCRdb took the public reads, trimmed them with fastp at Q25, ran MiXCR for clone calling and kept in-frame beta chains. Rows are unified per CDR3 protein, each entry keeping the most common DNA and genes. The sample table shows roughly 1.7 million distinct CDR3 sequences, and approximately 32% are seen once. About 10% of the sample is in the top ten clones. Sample: blood. The source is a woman between 25 and 40 years old in good health.

This clonotype was counted ten times or more. The rearrangement joins TRBV29-1 to TRBJ2-6; 9 bases agree with TRBD1. Germline V gene sequence: CDR1 SQVTM, CDR2 ANQGSEA. This CDR3 has 14 residues. V lost 6 bases and J lost 4; bases outside the gene matches: 4. The CDR3 loop reads CSVGQGRGANVLTF. The CDR3 DNA follows: TGCAGCGTGGGACAGGGACGAGGGGCCAACGTCCTGACTTTC.

The J gene is TRBJ2-1, the V gene TRBV27; 9 bases agree with TRBD2. The CDR3 runs 15 residues. V lost 3 bases to trimming and J lost 7 bases; unmatched junction nucleotides: 7. Germline-derived CDR1 and CDR2 are MNHEY and SMNVEV (reference sequence). The CDR3 spells CASSFERGVGNEQFF. The DNA of the CDR3 is TGTGCCAGCAGTTTTGAGCGGGGGGTTGGGAATGAGCAGTTCTTC.

This clonotype was detected only a few times. The chain employs TRBV6-6 and TRBJ2-7, with 9 bases identical to TRBD2. This CDR3 contains 15 residues. Germline V gives CDR1 MNHNY, CDR2 SVGAGI (reference sequence). Germline trimming cut 7 bases from V and 7 bases from J; bases unmatched to any gene: 14. The CDR3 loop is CASTGGRAALGEQYF. The CDR3, as DNA: TGTGCCAGCACAGGCGGGAGGGCCGCCTTAGGGGAGCAGTACTTC.

There are a few counts of this clonotype. The chain carries TRBV5-1 and TRBJ2-7, with 8 bases aligning to TRBD2. Germline V gene lookup returns CDR1 SGHRS and CDR2 YFSETQ. The CDR3 consists of 15 residues. V shed 3 bases and J 2 bases; nucleotides not matched to a gene: 7. In DNA form, the CDR3 reads TGCGCCAGCAGCTACTTGGTAGCGGGGACCTACGAGCAGTACTTC. It specifies CASSYLVAGTYEQYF.

This clonotype was recorded a few times. J is TRBJ2-7 and V is TRBV6-1, with 10 bases fitting TRBD1. Germline V gene lookup returns CDR1 MNHNS and CDR2 SASEGT. Unmatched junction bases numbered 8, after V lost 6 bases and J lost 3 bases. CDR3 length: 15 amino acids. The CDR3 protein is CASRGTGESLYEQYF. The CDR3 DNA is TGTGCCAGCAGAGGGACAGGGGAGAGTCTCTACGAGCAGTACTTC.

The V call is TRBV5-6, the J call TRBJ2-4; TRBD2 agrees at 11 bases. With 0 bases clipped from V and 4 bases from J, the junction kept 3 bases outside the gene matches. CDR1 SGHDT and CDR2 YYEEEE come from the germline V gene. The CDR3 consists of 16 residues. The CDR3: CASSLASGGSKNIQYF. In DNA form, the CDR3 reads TGTGCCAGCAGCTTGGCTAGCGGGGGGTCGAAAAACATTCAGTACTTC.

The V gene is TRBV7-8, the J gene TRBJ1-5; no clear D. Germline V lookup: CDR1 SGHVS, CDR2 FQNEAQ. The V gene lost 1 base and the J gene lost 9 bases, with 7 bases spanning the gap. The CDR3 sequence is 12 residues long. The CDR3 DNA follows: TGTGCCAGCAGCTTAGGGGAGGCGCCCCAGCATTTT. It yields the protein CASSLGEAPQHF.

This clonotype was seen ten or more times. The chain is built from TRBV20-1 and TRBJ2-7; TRBD2 matches at 7 bases. The CDR3 has 16 amino acids. J was trimmed by 2 bases and V by 1 base; bases with no gene match: 11. Germline V gene sequence: CDR1 DFQATT, CDR2 SNEGSKA (reference sequence). The CDR3 coding sequence is TGCAGTGCTAGAGCTCGTCTAGCGGCTGTTCCCTACGAGCAGTACTTC. This codes for CSARARLAAVPYEQYF.

The sample holds a few counts of this clonotype. V and J are TRBV25-1 and TRBJ1-4, with D perhaps TRBD1 (5 bases). Germline V lookup: CDR1 MGHDK, CDR2 SYGVNS. This CDR3 contains 14 residues. Trimming took 1 base from V and 5 from J, leaving 8 bases between them. The CDR3 here is CASSELGRNEKLFF. The DNA for the CDR3 is TGTGCCAGCAGTGAATTGGGACGGAATGAAAAACTGTTTTTT.

The chain is built from TRBV11-2 and TRBJ2-7; no firm D call. Trimming pared 3 bases from V and 1 base from J, leaving 10 bases between. CDR3 size: 14 residues. Germline CDR1 reads SGHAT; CDR2 reads FQNNGV. CDR3 DNA: TGTGCCAGCAGCTTTAATACAAAATCCTACGAGCAGTACTTC. Translated: CASSFNTKSYEQYF. Full variable domain (outside the CDR3, taken from reference TRBV11-2 and TRBJ2-7): EAGVAQSPRYKIIEKRQSVAFWCNPISGHATLYWYQQILGQGPKLLIQFQNNGVVDDSQLPKDRFSAERLKGVDSTLKIQPAKLEDSAVYLCASSFNTKSYEQYFGPGTRLTVT.

This clonotype occurred a few times. The chain has TRBV7-2 and TRBJ1-5; a weak D match, TRBD1 (6 bases). CDR1 and CDR2 from the germline V gene are SGHTA and FQGNSA. The V gene lost 5 bases and the J gene lost 6 bases, with 11 bases spanning the gap. The CDR3 loop spans 13 amino acids. The CDR3 sequence: CASSIDRSQPQHF. CDR3 DNA sequence: TGTGCCAGCAGCATAGACAGGTCTCAGCCCCAGCATTTT.

This chain links TRBV7-2 with TRBJ1-4; no firm D call. The CDR3 is 14 amino acids. In germline, CDR1 is SGHTA, CDR2 FQGNSA. With 5 bases removed from V and 2 bases from J, the gap between germline ends came to 9 bases. The CDR3 protein is CASSQASTNEKLFF. CDR3 nucleotide sequence: TGTGCCAGCAGCCAGGCGTCGACTAATGAAAAACTGTTTTTT.

For this clonotype: Compared with germline, one end of the junction differs, possibly owing to a read error. J is TRBJ1-4 and V is TRBV6-6; no clear D. This CDR3 has 16 amino acids. In germline, CDR1 is MNHNY, CDR2 SVGAGI (reference sequence). The CDR3 protein is CASSKTPHETNGKLFF. Written as DNA, the CDR3 is TGTGCCAGCAGTAAAACTCCCCACGAAACTAATGGAAAACTGTTTTTT.

The V call is TRBV9, the J call TRBJ2-1; D possibly corresponds to TRBD2 (7 bases). V lost 3 bases to trimming and J lost 2 bases, with 12 bases between them. Per the germline V gene, CDR1 is SGDLS and CDR2 is YYNGEE. There are 15 residues in the CDR3. The CDR3 is CASSEGGGPYNEQFF. The CDR3 DNA reads as TGTGCCAGCAGCGAAGGGGGAGGGCCCTACAATGAGCAGTTCTTC.

The sample holds many counts of this clonotype. The rearrangement links TRBV7-9 to TRBJ1-2; weak D call: TRBD1 (5 bases). Trimming cost V 5 bases and J 4 bases, with 8 bases left between them. Looked up from germline, CDR1 is SEHNR and CDR2 is FQNEAQ (reference sequence). This CDR3 comprises 12 residues. CDR3 residues: CASSRDGYGYTF. For the CDR3, the DNA is TGTGCCAGCAGCCGGGACGGCTATGGCTACACCTTC.

This chain links TRBV20-1 with TRBJ2-1; 11 nucleotides agree with TRBD2. With V trimmed by 3 bases and J by 0 bases, 7 bases remained unmatched. In germline, CDR1 is DFQATT, CDR2 SNEGSKA (reference sequence). This CDR3 has 17 residues. CDR3 protein: CSARSLAGDFSYNEQFF. CDR3 sequence (DNA): TGCAGTGCTAGGTCACTAGCGGGGGATTTCTCCTACAATGAGCAGTTCTTC.

The chain couples TRBV6-1 to TRBJ2-1; 9 bases match TRBD1. With V trimmed by 5 bases and J by 10 bases, 9 bases remained unmatched. CDR3 size: 14 residues. Per germline, CDR1 MNHNS and CDR2 SASEGT. CDR3 in DNA: TGTGCCAGCAGTACCACCGGGACAGGGTACGAGCAGTTCTTC. It specifies CASSTTGTGYEQFF.

The sample holds a few counts of this clonotype. A much larger clone differs by one base, so this may be a read error. This chain uses TRBV6-4 with TRBJ2-3; D tentatively reads TRBD1 or TRBD2 (6 bases each). Germline CDR1 and CDR2: MRHNA and SNTAGT. The length of the CDR3 is 15 residues. V shed 0 bases and J shed 9 bases, with 16 bases lying between them. In DNA, the CDR3 is TGTGCCAGCAGTGACTCGGGGGGCCCTGGTTGGACGCAGTATTTT. Protein: CASSDSGGPGWTQYF.

This clonotype came up a few times. The V gene is TRBV30, the J gene TRBJ2-1, with TRBD2 identical over 7 bases. This CDR3 is built from 17 residues. Germline CDR1 reads GTSNPN; CDR2 reads SVGIG (reference sequence). V shed 5 bases, J shed 4 bases, and the junction held 17 bases outside the gene matches. The CDR3 DNA sequence: TGTGCCTGGGCAGACGGAGGGACTAACGGACCATACAATGAGCAGTTCTTC. Protein sequence: CAWADGGTNGPYNEQFF.

V and J are TRBV5-1 and TRBJ2-5; D possibly corresponds to TRBD1 (7 bases). There are 14 residues in the CDR3. V shed 4 bases and J shed 2 bases, with 12 bases lying between them. In germline, CDR1 is SGHRS, CDR2 YFSETQ. CDR3 sequence reads: CASSQGGFQETQYF. The DNA for the CDR3 is TGCGCCAGCAGCCAGGGGGGCTTTCAAGAGACCCAGTACTTC.

For this clonotype: One junction end does not reproduce the germline sequence, and a read error may be involved. CDR3 sequence (DNA): TGTGCCAACAGTTACTCGCTCGGGAGGAACACTGAAGCTTTCTTT. Its protein is CANSYSLGRNTEAFF. The chain couples TRBV6-5 to TRBJ1-1; the D is unclear. This CDR3 spans 15 amino acids. CDR1 is MNHEY and CDR2 is SVGAGI in the germline V gene.

The chain couples TRBV20-1 to TRBJ1-5; a weak D match, TRBD1 (6 bases). The CDR3 extends over 12 amino acids. V was pared by 0 bases and J by 12 bases, with 12 bases between. Germline values: CDR1 DFQATT, CDR2 SNEGSKA (reference sequence). The CDR3 sequence is CSARDQGLLQHF. The CDR3 DNA reads TGCAGTGCTAGAGATCAGGGGTTGCTCCAGCATTTT.

The genes are TRBV20-1 and TRBJ2-1, with 13 bases fitting TRBD2. Germline V CDR1 and CDR2: DFQATT, SNEGSKA (reference sequence). The CDR3 consists of 15 residues. Here the CDR3 reads CSLSGGTSGIDEQFF. In DNA form, the CDR3 reads TGCAGCTTATCGGGGGGGACTAGCGGGATCGATGAGCAGTTCTTC.

This chain joins TRBV2 and TRBJ1-2; D possibly corresponds to TRBD1 (6 bases). Trimming shortened V by 6 bases and J by 5 bases, and 16 bases separated the two germline ends. The germline gives CDR1 SNHLY, CDR2 FYNNEI. CDR3 size: 14 residues. For the CDR3, the DNA is TGTGCCAGCAGGTCGGATACTAGGGGGTATGGCTACACCTTC. This codes for CASRSDTRGYGYTF. The variable domain in full, with the rest retrieved from reference TRBV2 and TRBJ1-2, is EPEVTQTPSHQVTQMGQEVILRCVPISNHLYFYWYRQILGQKVEFLVSFYNNEISEKSEIFDDQFSVERPDGSNFTLKIRSTKLEDSAMYFCASRSDTRGYGYTFGSGTRLTVV.

The CDR3 coding sequence is TGTGCCAGCAGACGAAGCGGGGTCGGGGAGCTGTTTTTT. Translating it yields CASRRSGVGELFF. The chain is built from TRBV2 and TRBJ2-2, with TRBD2 matching 7 bases. CDR1 is SNHLY, CDR2 FYNNEI, per germline. The CDR3 sequence is 13 residues long. Losses at the gene ends were 6 bases for V and 7 bases for J; bases not matched to a gene: 5.

This sequence joins TRBV20-1 and TRBJ1-1, with a tentative D call TRBD1 (6 bases). Looked up from germline, CDR1 is DFQATT and CDR2 is SNEGSKA (reference sequence). The V end lost 0 bases, the J end lost 0 bases, and 20 bases lay between the germline ends. The CDR3 has 18 residues. For the CDR3, the DNA is TGCAGTGCTAGAGATCTTTGGGGGGGCAGGGAAGTGAACACTGAAGCTTTCTTT. Translated, it gives CSARDLWGGREVNTEAFF.

The gene calls are TRBV6-1 and TRBJ2-3; D is perhaps TRBD2 (7 bases). V was trimmed by 2 bases and J by 6 bases, leaving 15 bases between them. CDR3 length: 15 residues. The germline V gene has CDR1 MNHNS and CDR2 SASEGT. The CDR3 DNA follows: TGTGCCAGCAGTGAAAGGCGGGGGCCCCAGGATACGCAGTATTTT. The encoded protein is CASSERRGPQDTQYF.

The rearrangement joins TRBV7-9 to TRBJ2-7, with D maybe TRBD1 (6 bases). The CDR3 is made up of 14 amino acids. Germline assignment: CDR1 SEHNR and CDR2 FQNEAQ (reference sequence). V lost 1 base and J 7 bases, leaving 14 bases between the germline ends. The CDR3 loop reads CASSLVAGEVEQYF. The CDR3 DNA reads TGTGCCAGCAGCTTAGTAGCAGGGGAAGTGGAGCAGTACTTC.

For this clonotype: An end of the junction does not agree with germline; a read error may underlie this. The chain has TRBV7-2 and TRBJ2-7, with D perhaps matching TRBD2 (5 bases). The CDR3 has 14 residues. Looked up from germline, CDR1 is SGHTA and CDR2 is FQGNSA. The CDR3 DNA reads TGTGCCAGCACCCGGAAGGTGGGAGCCTACGAGCGGTACTTC. It translates to CASTRKVGAYERYF.